This T cell receptor beta chain was sequenced for a study of blood T cells in healthy people across ages. Samples each had at least 5.5 micrograms of total RNA extracted. Through a sample-barcoded 5' primer and a J-beta primer mix, a second PCR was run for about 6 to 11 cycles. TCRdb used MiXCR to reprocess the 5' RACE reads, holding one entry per CDR3 protein. The sample holds about 1,800,000 distinct CDR3 sequences; under 30% are singletons and the top ten take roughly 8%. General study points: Comparison with aged donors showed that long-lived donors had more naive CD4+ cells and higher diversity.

This clonotype appeared many times. Its cognate antigen is unknown. One end of the junction fails to match germline, which may point to a read error. The germline gives CDR1 MNHEY, CDR2 SVGEGT. This CDR3 has 12 residues. The rearrangement uses TRBV6-2 or TRBV6-3 and TRBJ2-7, with D hard to call. Material: blood. This TCR was recovered from a woman aged 25 to 39 in good health. For the CDR3, the DNA is TGTTCCAGCAGTTACTCGGACGGGGAGCAGTACTTC. As protein: CSSSYSDGEQYF.